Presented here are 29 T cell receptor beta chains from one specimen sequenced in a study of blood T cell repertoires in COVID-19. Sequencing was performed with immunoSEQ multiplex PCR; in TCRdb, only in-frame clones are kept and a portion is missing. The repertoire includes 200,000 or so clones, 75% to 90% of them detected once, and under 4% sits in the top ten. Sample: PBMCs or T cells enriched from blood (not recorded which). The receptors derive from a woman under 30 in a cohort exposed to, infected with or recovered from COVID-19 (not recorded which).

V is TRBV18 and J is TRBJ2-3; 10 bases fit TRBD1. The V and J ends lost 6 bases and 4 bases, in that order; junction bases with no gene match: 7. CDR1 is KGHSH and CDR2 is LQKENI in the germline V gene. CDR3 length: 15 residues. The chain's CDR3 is CASSPGTGDPDTQYF. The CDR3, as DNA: TGTGCCAGCTCCCCAGGGACAGGGGATCCAGATACGCAGTATTTT.

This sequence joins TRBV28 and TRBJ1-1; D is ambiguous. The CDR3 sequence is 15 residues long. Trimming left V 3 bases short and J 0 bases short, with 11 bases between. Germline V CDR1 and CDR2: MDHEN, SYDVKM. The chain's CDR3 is CASSLPTRMNTEAFF. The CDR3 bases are TGTGCCAGCAGTTTGCCGACACGGATGAACACTGAAGCTTTCTTT.

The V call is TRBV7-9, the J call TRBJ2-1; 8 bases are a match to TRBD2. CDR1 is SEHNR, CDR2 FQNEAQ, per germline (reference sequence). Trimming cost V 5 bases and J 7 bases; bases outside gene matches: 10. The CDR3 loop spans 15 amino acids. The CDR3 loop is CASSHGRAPKNEQFF. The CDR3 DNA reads TGTGCCAGCAGCCACGGGAGGGCCCCTAAAAATGAGCAGTTCTTC. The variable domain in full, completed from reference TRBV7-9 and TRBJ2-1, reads DTGVSQNPRHKITKRGQNVTFRCDPISEHNRLYWYRQTLGQGPEFLTYFQNEAQLEKSRLLSDRFSAERPKGSFSTLEIQRTEQGDSAMYLCASSHGRAPKNEQFFGPGTRLTVL.

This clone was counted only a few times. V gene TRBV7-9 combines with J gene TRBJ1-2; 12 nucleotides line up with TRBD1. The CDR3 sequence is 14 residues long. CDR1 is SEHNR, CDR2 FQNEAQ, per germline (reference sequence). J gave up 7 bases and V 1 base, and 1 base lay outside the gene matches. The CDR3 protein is CASSLVGQGAGYTF. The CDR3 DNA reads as TGTGCCAGCAGCTTAGTGGGACAGGGGGCTGGCTACACCTTC.

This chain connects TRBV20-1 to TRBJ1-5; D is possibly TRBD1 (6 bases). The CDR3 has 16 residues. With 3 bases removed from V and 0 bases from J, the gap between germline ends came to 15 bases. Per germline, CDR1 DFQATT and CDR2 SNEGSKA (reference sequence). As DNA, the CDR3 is TGCAGTGCTAGTAGTAACAGGGTCGATAGCAATCAGCCCCAGCATTTT. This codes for CSASSNRVDSNQPQHF.

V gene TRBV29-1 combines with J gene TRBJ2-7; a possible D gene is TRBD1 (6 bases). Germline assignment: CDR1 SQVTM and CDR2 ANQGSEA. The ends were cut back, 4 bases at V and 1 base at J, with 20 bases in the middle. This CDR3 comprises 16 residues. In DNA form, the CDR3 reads TGCAGCGTTGTGAGTCCGGGACACGTGAAGTCCTACGAGCAGTACTTC. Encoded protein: CSVVSPGHVKSYEQYF.

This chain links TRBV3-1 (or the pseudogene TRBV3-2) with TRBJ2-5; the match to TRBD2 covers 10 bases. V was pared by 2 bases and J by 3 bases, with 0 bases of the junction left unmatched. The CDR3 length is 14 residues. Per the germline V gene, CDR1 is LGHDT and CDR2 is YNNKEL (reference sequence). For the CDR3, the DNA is TGTGCCAGCAGCCAAAGCGGGGGGGAAGAGACCCAGTACTTC. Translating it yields CASSQSGGEETQYF.

The CDR3 bases are TGTGCCAGCAGTGAAGCGGGGGGAGGTCCCTACGAGCAGTACTTC. Its translation is CASSEAGGGPYEQYF. The chain recombines TRBV6-1 with TRBJ2-7, with a possible D match to TRBD2 (6 bases). Germline V gene sequence: CDR1 MNHNS, CDR2 SASEGT. Trimming took 0 bases from V and 2 from J, leaving 11 bases between them. The CDR3 is 15 amino acids.

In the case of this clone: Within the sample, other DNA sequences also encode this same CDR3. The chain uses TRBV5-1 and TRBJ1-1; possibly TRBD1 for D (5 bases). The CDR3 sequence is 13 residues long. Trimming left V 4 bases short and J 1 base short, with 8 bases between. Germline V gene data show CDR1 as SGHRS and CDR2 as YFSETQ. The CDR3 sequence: CASSPQGNTEAFF. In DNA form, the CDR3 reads TGCGCCAGCAGCCCTCAGGGGAACACTGAAGCTTTCTTT. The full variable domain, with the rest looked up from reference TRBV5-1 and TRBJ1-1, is KAGVTQTPRYLIKTRGQQVTLSCSPISGHRSVSWYQQTPGQGLQFLFEYFSETQRNKGNFPGRFSGRQFSNSRSEMNVSTLELGDSALYLCASSPQGNTEAFFGQGTRLTVV.

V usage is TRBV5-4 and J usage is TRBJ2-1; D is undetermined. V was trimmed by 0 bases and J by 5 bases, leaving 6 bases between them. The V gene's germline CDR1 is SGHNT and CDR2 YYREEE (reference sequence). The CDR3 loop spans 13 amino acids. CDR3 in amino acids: CASSLGPNNEQFF. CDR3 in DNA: TGTGCCAGCAGCTTGGGGCCGAACAATGAGCAGTTCTTC.

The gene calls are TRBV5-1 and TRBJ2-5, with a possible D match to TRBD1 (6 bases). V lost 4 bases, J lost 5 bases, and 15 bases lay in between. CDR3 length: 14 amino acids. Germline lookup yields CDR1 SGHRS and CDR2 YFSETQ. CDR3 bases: TGCGCCAGCAGCGTATGGGGGCCAGGGGAGACCCAGTACTTC. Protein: CASSVWGPGETQYF.

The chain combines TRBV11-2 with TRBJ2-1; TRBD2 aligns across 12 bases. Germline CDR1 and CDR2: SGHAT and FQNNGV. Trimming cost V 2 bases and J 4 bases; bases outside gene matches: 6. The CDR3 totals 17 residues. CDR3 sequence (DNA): TGTGCCAGCAGCTTAACCACTAGCGGGAGGCTGTACAATGAGCAGTTCTTC. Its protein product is CASSLTTSGRLYNEQFF.

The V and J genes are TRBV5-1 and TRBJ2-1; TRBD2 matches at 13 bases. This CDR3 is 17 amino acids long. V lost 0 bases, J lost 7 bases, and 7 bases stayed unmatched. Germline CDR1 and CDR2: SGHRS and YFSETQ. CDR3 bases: TGCGCCAGCAGCTTGGTTACTAGCGGGAGGGCCTCGAATGAGCAGTTCTTC. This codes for CASSLVTSGRASNEQFF.

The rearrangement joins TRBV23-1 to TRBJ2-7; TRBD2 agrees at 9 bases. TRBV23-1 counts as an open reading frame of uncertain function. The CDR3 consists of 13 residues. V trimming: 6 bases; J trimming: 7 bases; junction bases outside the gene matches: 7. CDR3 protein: CASRPPREGEQYF. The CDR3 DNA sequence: TGCGCCAGCAGACCGCCGCGGGAGGGTGAGCAGTACTTC.

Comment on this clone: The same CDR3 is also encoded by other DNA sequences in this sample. The CDR3 region is CASSLADIEAFF. CDR3 DNA: TGTGCCAGCAGCTTAGCAGACATTGAGGCTTTCTTT. V usage is TRBV7-9 and J usage is TRBJ1-1, with D hard to call. The V gene lost 0 bases and the J gene lost 11 bases, with 10 bases spanning the gap. Germline CDR1 reads SEHNR; CDR2 reads FQNEAQ (reference sequence). This CDR3 is built from 12 residues.

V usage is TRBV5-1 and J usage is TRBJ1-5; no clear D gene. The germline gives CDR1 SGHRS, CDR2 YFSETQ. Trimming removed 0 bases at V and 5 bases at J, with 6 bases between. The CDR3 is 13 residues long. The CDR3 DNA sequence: TGCGCCAGCAGCTTGGCCACTGATCAGCCCCAGCATTTT. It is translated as CASSLATDQPQHF.

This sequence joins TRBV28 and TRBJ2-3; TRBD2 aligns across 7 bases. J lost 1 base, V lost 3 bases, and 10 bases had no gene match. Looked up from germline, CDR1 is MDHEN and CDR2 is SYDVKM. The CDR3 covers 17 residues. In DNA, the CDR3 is TGTGCCAGCAGTTTTATGACCCTGGGGGGGGGCACAGATACGCAGTATTTT. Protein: CASSFMTLGGGTDTQYF.

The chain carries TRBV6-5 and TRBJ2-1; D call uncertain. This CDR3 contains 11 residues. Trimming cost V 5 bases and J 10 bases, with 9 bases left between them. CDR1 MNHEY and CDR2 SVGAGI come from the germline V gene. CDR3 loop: CASSPQAEQFF. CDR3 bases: TGTGCCAGCAGTCCCCAAGCGGAGCAGTTCTTC.

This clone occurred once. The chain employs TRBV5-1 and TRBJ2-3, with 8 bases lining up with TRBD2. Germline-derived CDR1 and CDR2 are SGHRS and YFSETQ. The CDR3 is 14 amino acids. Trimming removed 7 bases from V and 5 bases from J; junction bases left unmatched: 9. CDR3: CASSDGGAGDTQYF. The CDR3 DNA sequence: TGCGCCAGCTCCGACGGGGGGGCTGGAGATACGCAGTATTTT.

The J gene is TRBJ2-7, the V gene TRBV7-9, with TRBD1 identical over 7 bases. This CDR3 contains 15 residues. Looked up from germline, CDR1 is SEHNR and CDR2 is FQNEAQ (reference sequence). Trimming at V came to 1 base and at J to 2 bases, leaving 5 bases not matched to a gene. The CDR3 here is CASSLGDSQPYEQYF. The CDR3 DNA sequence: TGTGCCAGCAGCTTAGGGGACAGCCAACCCTACGAGCAGTACTTC. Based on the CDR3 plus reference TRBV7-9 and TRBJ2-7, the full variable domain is DTGVSQNPRHKITKRGQNVTFRCDPISEHNRLYWYRQTLGQGPEFLTYFQNEAQLEKSRLLSDRFSAERPKGSFSTLEIQRTEQGDSAMYLCASSLGDSQPYEQYFGPGTRLTVT.

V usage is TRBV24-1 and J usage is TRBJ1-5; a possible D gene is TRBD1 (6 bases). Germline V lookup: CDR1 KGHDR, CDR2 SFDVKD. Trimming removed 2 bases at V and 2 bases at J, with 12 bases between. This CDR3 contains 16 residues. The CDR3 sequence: CATSDSGRGRNQPQHF. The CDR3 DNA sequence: TGTGCCACCAGTGATTCTGGCAGGGGACGCAATCAGCCCCAGCATTTT.

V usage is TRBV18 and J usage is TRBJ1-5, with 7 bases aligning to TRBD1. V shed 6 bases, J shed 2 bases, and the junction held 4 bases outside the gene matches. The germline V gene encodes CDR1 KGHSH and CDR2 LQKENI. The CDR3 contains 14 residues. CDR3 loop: CASSQTGGNQPQHF. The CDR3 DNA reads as TGTGCCAGCTCTCAAACAGGGGGCAATCAGCCCCAGCATTTT.

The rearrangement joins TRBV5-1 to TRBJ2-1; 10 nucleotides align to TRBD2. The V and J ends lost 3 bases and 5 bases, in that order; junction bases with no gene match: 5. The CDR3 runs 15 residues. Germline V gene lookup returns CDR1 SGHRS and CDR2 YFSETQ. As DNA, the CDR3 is TGCGCCAGCAGCTCTCTAGCGGGAGCTAACAATGAGCAGTTCTTC. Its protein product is CASSSLAGANNEQFF. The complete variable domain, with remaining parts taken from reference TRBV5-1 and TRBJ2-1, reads KAGVTQTPRYLIKTRGQQVTLSCSPISGHRSVSWYQQTPGQGLQFLFEYFSETQRNKGNFPGRFSGRQFSNSRSEMNVSTLELGDSALYLCASSSLAGANNEQFFGPGTRLTVL.

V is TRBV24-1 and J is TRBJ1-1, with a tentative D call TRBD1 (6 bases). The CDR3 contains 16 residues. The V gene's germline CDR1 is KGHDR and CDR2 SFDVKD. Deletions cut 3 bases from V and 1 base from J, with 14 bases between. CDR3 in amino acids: CATSDPGQGQNTEAFF. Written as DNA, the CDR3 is TGTGCCACCAGTGATCCCGGGCAGGGGCAGAACACTGAAGCTTTCTTT.

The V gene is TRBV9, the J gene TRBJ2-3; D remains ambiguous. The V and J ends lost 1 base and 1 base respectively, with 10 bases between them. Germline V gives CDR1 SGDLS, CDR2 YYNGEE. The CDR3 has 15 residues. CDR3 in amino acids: CASSVTVAGTDTQYF. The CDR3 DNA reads TGTGCCAGCAGCGTAACGGTAGCCGGCACAGATACGCAGTATTTT.

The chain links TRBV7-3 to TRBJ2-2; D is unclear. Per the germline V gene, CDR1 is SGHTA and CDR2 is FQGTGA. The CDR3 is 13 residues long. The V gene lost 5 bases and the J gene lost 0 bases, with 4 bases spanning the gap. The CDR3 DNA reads TGTGCCAGCAGCCTTTCGAACACCGGGGAGCTGTTTTTT. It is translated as CASSLSNTGELFF.

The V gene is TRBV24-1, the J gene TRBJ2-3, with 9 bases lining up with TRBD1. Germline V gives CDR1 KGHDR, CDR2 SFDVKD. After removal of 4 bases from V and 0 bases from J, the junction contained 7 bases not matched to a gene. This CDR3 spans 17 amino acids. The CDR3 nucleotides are TGTGCCACCAGTGAATTACAGGGGGCGACTAGCACAGATACGCAGTATTTT. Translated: CATSELQGATSTDTQYF.

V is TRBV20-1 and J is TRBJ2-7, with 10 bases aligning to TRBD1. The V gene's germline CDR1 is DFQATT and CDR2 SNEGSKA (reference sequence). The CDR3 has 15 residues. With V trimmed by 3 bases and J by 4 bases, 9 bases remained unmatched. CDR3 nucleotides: TGCAGTGCTAGTAGTCCGCGACAGGGGGCTTACGAGCAGTACTTC. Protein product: CSASSPRQGAYEQYF.

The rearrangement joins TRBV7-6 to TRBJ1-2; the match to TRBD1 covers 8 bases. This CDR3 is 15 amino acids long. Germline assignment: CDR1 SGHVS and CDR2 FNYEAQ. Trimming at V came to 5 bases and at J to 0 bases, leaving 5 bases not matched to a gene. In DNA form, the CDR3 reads TGTGCCAGCAGCCCAGGACAGGGAGCTAACTATGGCTACACCTTC. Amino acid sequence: CASSPGQGANYGYTF.